This T cell receptor beta chain was observed in a study of CD8+CD57+ T cells in acquired aplastic anemia. Overall study: Researchers reported that healthy donors averaged approximately 10 million reads for CD4+ cells.

Genomic DNA served as template for TCR beta VDJ and CDR3 profiling. Each CDR3 protein gets one entry after TCRdb re-called the reads with MiXCR. Here the sample spans 150,000 to 200,000 distinct CDR3 sequences, approximately 40% being singletons. CDR1 is SGHRS and CDR2 is YFSETQ in the germline V gene. The CDR3 loop spans 15 amino acids. V lost 2 bases and J 2 bases, leaving 10 bases between the germline ends. This chain uses TRBV5-1 with TRBJ2-2; D is tentatively TRBD1 or TRBD2 (6 bases each). The sample taken for sequencing was sorted CD4+, CD8+, or CD8+CD57+ T cells (not recorded which) from PBMCs. The receptor was isolated from a human donor in good health. As DNA, the CDR3 is TGCGCCAGCAGCTTTCGGGGGCGAAACACCGGGGAGCTGTTTTTT. Amino acid sequence: CASSFRGRNTGELFF. The full variable domain, in which reference TRBV5-1 and TRBJ2-2 provide the parts outside the CDR3, is KAGVTQTPRYLIKTRGQQVTLSCSPISGHRSVSWYQQTPGQGLQFLFEYFSETQRNKGNFPGRFSGRQFSNSRSEMNVSTLELGDSALYLCASSFRGRNTGELFFGEGSRLTVL.